One sample yielded the 17 T cell receptor beta chains listed below, sequenced in a study of human T cells and chemical hapten exposure. One entry per CDR3 protein, called by TCRdb with MiXCR from the RACE reads. The data show over 65,000 distinct CDR3 sequences, around a tenth seen once. Time point specified: patch test 1, 2 weeks after DPC sensitization. Treatment indicated: therapeutic diphenylcyclopropenone sensitization with weekly scalp DPC. The sample in question was whole blood, obtained in connection with sensitization to the hapten diphenylcyclopropenone (DPC). Receptors were obtained from a woman in her fifties or sixties with alopecia areata. Some clones in this sample may be carry-over from other donors' samples.

In this sample, this clonotype turned up many times. The J gene is TRBJ2-3, the V gene TRBV7-9; 9 bases map to TRBD1. The CDR3 consists of 15 residues. V shed 7 bases and J 4 bases; nucleotides not matched to a gene: 9. The germline gives CDR1 SEHNR, CDR2 FQNEAQ (reference sequence). The CDR3: CASTRLDRGADTQYF. The CDR3 DNA reads as TGTGCCAGCACCCGACTGGACAGGGGTGCAGATACGCAGTATTTT.

This clonotype was seen a few times. The chain couples TRBV7-9 to TRBJ2-2, with D possibly called TRBD1 or TRBD2 (6 bases each). From germline, CDR1 is SEHNR and CDR2 FQNEAQ (reference sequence). The CDR3 is made up of 19 amino acids. The ends were cut back, 3 bases at V and 1 base at J, with 21 bases in the middle. The CDR3 DNA follows: TGTGCCAGCAGCTTCGTTTGGGCAGGGGCAGCGGGGAACACCGGGGAGCTGTTTTTT. Protein: CASSFVWAGAAGNTGELFF.

This clonotype has a count of ten or more. The rearrangement uses TRBV11-2 and TRBJ1-1; D ambiguous. V shed 5 bases and J shed 1 base, with 11 bases lying between them. The germline gives CDR1 SGHAT, CDR2 FQNNGV. CDR3 length: 14 residues. The CDR3 region has the DNA TGTGCCAGCAGCGCACAGCTTACGAACACTGAAGCTTTCTTT. This encodes CASSAQLTNTEAFF.

This clonotype was picked up many times. The CDR3 DNA follows: TGTGCCAGCAGTCTCAGCGGGAGGGTCTACAATGAGCAGTTCTTC. The encoded protein is CASSLSGRVYNEQFF. The chain couples TRBV28 to TRBJ2-1, with TRBD2 matching 10 bases. Per the germline V gene, CDR1 is MDHEN and CDR2 is SYDVKM. This CDR3 contains 15 residues. V lost 5 bases, J lost 3 bases, and 4 bases stayed unmatched.

This clonotype was seen at least ten times. The chain employs TRBV7-6 and TRBJ1-1; possibly TRBD1 for D (6 bases). Trimming cost V 5 bases and J 5 bases, with 18 bases left between them. Germline-derived CDR1 and CDR2 are SGHVS and FNYEAQ. The CDR3 spans 15 residues. CDR3 protein: CASSRGGGRRTEAFF. Written as DNA, the CDR3 is TGTGCCAGCAGCCGTGGCGGGGGGCGCAGGACTGAAGCTTTCTTT.

This clonotype was observed a few times. The chain uses TRBV20-1 and TRBJ2-5; D is unclear. This CDR3 comprises 14 residues. Germline-derived CDR1 and CDR2 are DFQATT and SNEGSKA (reference sequence). Trimming removed 5 bases from V and 0 bases from J, with 13 bases in between. The chain's CDR3 is CSAQPPRDQETQYF. The CDR3 DNA follows: TGCAGTGCTCAACCCCCGAGAGACCAAGAGACCCAGTACTTC.

J is TRBJ1-2 and V is TRBV25-1; no firm D call. Between the trimmed V and J ends, which lost 2 bases and 1 base, there was a span of 5 bases. The CDR3 loop spans 13 amino acids. Germline values: CDR1 MGHDK, CDR2 SYGVNS. As DNA, the CDR3 is TGTGCCAGCAGTGAAGGAGTTAACTATGGCTACACCTTC. Translating gives CASSEGVNYGYTF.

This clonotype appeared many times. V gene TRBV10-3 combines with J gene TRBJ1-1; D is unclear. The CDR3 runs 14 residues. V shed 3 bases and J shed 3 bases, with 11 bases lying between them. Per germline, CDR1 ENHRY and CDR2 SYGVKD. CDR3 sequence (DNA): TGTGCCATCAGTGAAGCAGGCCGACACACTGAAGCTTTCTTT. This codes for CAISEAGRHTEAFF.

Worth noting for this clonotype: This may be a read error: a much more frequent sequence differs by one nucleotide. V gene TRBV11-3 combines with J gene TRBJ2-1; 7 bases align to TRBD1. In germline, CDR1 is SGHNT, CDR2 YENEEA. The CDR3 spans 16 residues. The DNA of the CDR3 is TGTGTCAGCAGCACACTATATCGACAGGGCTACAATGAGCAGTTCTTC. Translation gives CVSSTLYRQGYNEQFF.

This clonotype was found a few times. The chain couples TRBV20-1 to TRBJ1-6; a weak D match, TRBD1 (6 bases). Germline V gene lookup returns CDR1 DFQATT and CDR2 SNEGSKA (reference sequence). CDR3 length: 14 amino acids. Trimming took off 6 bases at V and 5 bases at J, with 14 bases between the two ends. The chain's CDR3 is CSAGGQGHNSPLHF. The CDR3 DNA follows: TGCAGTGCGGGGGGGCAGGGGCATAATTCACCCCTCCACTTT.

This clonotype has a count of ten or more. V is TRBV5-1 and J is TRBJ1-1, with no clear D. Germline V gene lookup returns CDR1 SGHRS and CDR2 YFSETQ. V was cut by 2 bases and J by 5 bases, with 16 bases left in between. This CDR3 has 15 amino acids. The CDR3 DNA is TGCGCCAGCAGCTTAGCCGTCCCTAGGGTGACTGAAGCTTTCTTT. It yields the protein CASSLAVPRVTEAFF.

This clonotype appeared many times. The J gene is TRBJ2-5, the V gene TRBV4-3; D ambiguous. The CDR3 extends over 14 amino acids. Trimming left V 1 base short and J 5 bases short, with 11 bases between. Germline loops: CDR1 LGHNA, CDR2 YSLEER. CDR3: CASSQGSSGETQYF. The CDR3 DNA sequence: TGCGCCAGCAGCCAAGGATCCAGTGGCGAGACCCAGTACTTC.

This clonotype has a count of ten or more. The chain uses TRBV2 and TRBJ1-1; no definite D call. V shed 1 base and J shed 3 bases, with 12 bases lying between them. This CDR3 has 15 amino acids. Looked up from germline, CDR1 is SNHLY and CDR2 is FYNNEI. CDR3 sequence reads: CASSEGGLGYTEAFF. The CDR3 bases are TGTGCCAGCAGTGAAGGAGGACTGGGGTACACTGAAGCTTTCTTT.

This clonotype showed up just a few times. The chain links TRBV20-1 to TRBJ1-1; D is possibly TRBD1 (6 bases). This CDR3 spans 14 amino acids. Germline CDR1 and CDR2: DFQATT and SNEGSKA (reference sequence). V shed 5 bases and J shed 5 bases, with 18 bases lying between them. The CDR3 region has the DNA TGCAGTGCTGGAGCGGACGGGGGGCGGACTGAAGCTTTCTTT. Translation gives CSAGADGGRTEAFF.

The V gene is TRBV6-2 or TRBV6-3, the J gene TRBJ1-2; maybe TRBD1 (6 bases). V lost 0 bases and J lost 4, with 9 bases in between. The CDR3 loop spans 14 amino acids. Germline CDR1 reads MNHEY; CDR2 reads SVGEGT. CDR3 sequence reads: CASSYSGGPYGYTF. CDR3 DNA: TGTGCCAGCAGTTACTCCGGGGGCCCCTATGGCTACACCTTC.

This clonotype occurred many times. The chain employs TRBV11-2 and TRBJ2-3; possible D gene TRBD2, 6 bases. CDR3 length: 16 residues. Germline V gene sequence: CDR1 SGHAT, CDR2 FQNNGV. With 5 bases removed from V and 1 base from J, the gap between germline ends came to 16 bases. The DNA of the CDR3 is TGTGCCAGCAGCCGGGGACTTCTCCAACGCACAGATACGCAGTATTTT. It encodes CASSRGLLQRTDTQYF.

The rearrangement links TRBV6-2 or TRBV6-3 to TRBJ1-1; possibly TRBD1 for D (5 bases). The germline V and J ends were trimmed by 6 bases and 5 bases, with 19 bases remaining between them. Germline V gene sequence: CDR1 MNHEY, CDR2 SVGEGT. The CDR3 consists of 15 residues. The CDR3 coding sequence is TGTGCCAGCAGCCCCCTGGGGGTCCGGGGTACTGAAGCTTTCTTT. Translated, it gives CASSPLGVRGTEAFF.